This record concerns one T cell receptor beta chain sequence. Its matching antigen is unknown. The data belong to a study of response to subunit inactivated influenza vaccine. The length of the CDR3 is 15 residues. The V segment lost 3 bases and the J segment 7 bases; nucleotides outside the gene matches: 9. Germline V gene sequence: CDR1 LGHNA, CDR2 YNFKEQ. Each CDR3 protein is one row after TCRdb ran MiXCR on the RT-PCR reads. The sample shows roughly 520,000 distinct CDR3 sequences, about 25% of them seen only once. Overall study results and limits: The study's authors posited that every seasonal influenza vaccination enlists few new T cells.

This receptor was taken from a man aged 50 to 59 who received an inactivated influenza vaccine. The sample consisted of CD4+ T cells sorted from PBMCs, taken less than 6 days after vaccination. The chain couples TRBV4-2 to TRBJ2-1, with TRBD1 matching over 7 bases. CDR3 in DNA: TGTGCCAGCAGCCACGGGACAGTGAAGTTTAATGAGCAGTTCTTC. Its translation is CASSHGTVKFNEQFF.